The 17 T cell receptor beta chains below were found in one sample sequenced in a study of human T cells and chemical hapten exposure. In TCRdb, the RACE reads were re-called with MiXCR into one record per CDR3 protein. The data show 65,000 to 90,000 distinct CDR3 sequences, 5% to 8.5% seen once. The time point here: patch test 2, 6 weeks after DPC sensitization. The sample's treatment: therapeutic diphenylcyclopropenone sensitization with weekly scalp DPC. The sample in question was whole blood, obtained in connection with sensitization to the hapten diphenylcyclopropenone (DPC). These receptors were collected from a woman aged 25 to 39 with alopecia areata. Some clones in this sample may be carry-over from other donors' samples.

As concerns this clonotype: A read error may be the cause here, since a much bigger clone is one base away. As DNA, the CDR3 is TGTGCCATCAGCCAAAGAGGGGGTACCTCCTACAATGAGCAGTTCTTC. Translating it yields CAISQRGGTSYNEQFF. V usage is TRBV3-1 and J usage is TRBJ2-1; the D gene is possibly TRBD1 (6 bases). Looked up from germline, CDR1 is LGHDT and CDR2 is YNNKEL (reference sequence). CDR3 length equals 16 residues.

J is TRBJ2-3 and V is TRBV7-2, with D perhaps TRBD2 (7 bases). This CDR3 region has 15 residues. With 5 bases removed from V and 4 bases from J, the gap between germline ends came to 16 bases. In germline, CDR1 is SGHTA, CDR2 FQGNSA. CDR3 in amino acids: CASSQRGAGPDTQYF. CDR3 DNA: TGTGCCAGCAGCCAACGGGGGGCGGGCCCAGATACGCAGTATTTT.

This clonotype was seen at least ten times. V is TRBV30 and J is TRBJ1-4; no firm D call. Germline V gene lookup returns CDR1 GTSNPN and CDR2 SVGIG (reference sequence). This CDR3 region has 12 residues. V was cut by 7 bases and J by 3 bases, with 9 bases left in between. The CDR3 spells CASGSANEKLFF. CDR3 in DNA: TGTGCCTCCGGGTCCGCTAATGAAAAACTGTTTTTT.

The V and J genes are TRBV12-3 or TRBV12-4 and TRBJ1-3; a possible D gene is TRBD1 (6 bases). This CDR3 has 15 residues. Trimming took 5 bases from V and 4 from J, leaving 15 bases between them. The CDR3: CASSATGLWGNTIYF. The CDR3 nucleotides read TGTGCCAGCAGTGCTACAGGGTTATGGGGAAACACCATATATTTT.

This clonotype appeared a few times. This chain links TRBV5-4 with TRBJ1-2; D is unclear. V lost 4 bases and J lost 0, with 10 bases in between. CDR1 SGHNT and CDR2 YYREEE come from the germline V gene (reference sequence). CDR3 length: 14 residues. The CDR3 sequence is CASSPRPPNYGYTF. The CDR3, as DNA: TGTGCCAGCAGCCCGAGACCCCCTAACTATGGCTACACCTTC.

This clonotype was seen only a few times. The V call is TRBV7-2, the J call TRBJ1-1; D is uncertain. Per the germline V gene, CDR1 is SGHTA and CDR2 is FQGNSA. The CDR3 length is 16 residues. The ends were cut back, 4 bases at V and 1 base at J, with 16 bases in the middle. The CDR3 is CASSYGWLRENTEAFF. As DNA, the CDR3 is TGTGCCAGCAGCTACGGGTGGTTGAGGGAGAACACTGAAGCTTTCTTT.

This clonotype was recorded once. A much larger clonotype is one base distant, so this may be a read error. This sequence joins TRBV12-3 or TRBV12-4 and TRBJ1-2, with 7 bases matching TRBD1. This CDR3 has 13 amino acids. DNA for the CDR3: TGTGCCATCAGTGAGGACAGGTCCCAAAGCTACACCTTC. It is translated as CAISEDRSQSYTF.

The chain carries TRBV11-2 and TRBJ1-1, with D maybe TRBD1 (6 bases). The CDR3 consists of 13 residues. Germline CDR1 and CDR2: SGHAT and FQNNGV. V was clipped by 6 bases and J by 2 bases, with 10 bases between them. This CDR3 is CASRTQGNTEAFF. CDR3 sequence (DNA): TGTGCCAGCAGAACACAGGGAAACACTGAAGCTTTCTTT. The full variable domain, rest sourced from reference TRBV11-2 and TRBJ1-1, is EAGVAQSPRYKIIEKRQSVAFWCNPISGHATLYWYQQILGQGPKLLIQFQNNGVVDDSQLPKDRFSAERLKGVDSTLKIQPAKLEDSAVYLCASRTQGNTEAFFGQGTRLTVV.

This clonotype was observed many times. The gene calls are TRBV20-1 and TRBJ2-3; 14 bases agree with TRBD2. V lost 1 base to trimming and J lost 0 bases; unmatched junction nucleotides: 6. Germline CDR1 is DFQATT and CDR2 is SNEGSKA (reference sequence). The CDR3 sequence is 18 residues long. The CDR3 here is CSARGGTSGGGSTDTQYF. The CDR3 DNA reads TGCAGTGCTAGAGGAGGGACTAGCGGGGGCGGTAGCACAGATACGCAGTATTTT.

This clonotype was seen many times. The chain combines TRBV29-1 with TRBJ1-3, with 7 bases identical to TRBD1. Germline CDR1 SQVTM, CDR2 ANQGSEA. The V gene end was trimmed by 6 bases and the J gene end by 2 bases; junction bases not matched to a gene: 4. The CDR3 is 13 residues long. The CDR3 spells CSVADRAGNTIYF. CDR3 DNA: TGCAGCGTCGCTGACAGGGCTGGAAACACCATATATTTT.

This clonotype was recorded many times. This chain uses TRBV29-1 with TRBJ2-6; a weak D match, TRBD1 (6 bases). This CDR3 has 15 amino acids. In germline, CDR1 is SQVTM, CDR2 ANQGSEA. Trimming stripped 1 base from V and 2 bases from J, with 9 bases between. The CDR3 DNA sequence: TGCAGCGTTGAAGTACAGGGTGCTGGGGCCAACGTCCTGACTTTC. The encoded protein is CSVEVQGAGANVLTF.

This clonotype was seen ten or more times. CDR3 amino acids: CASRGQQGLNTEAFF. Here the CDR3 DNA reads TGTGCCAGCAGAGGACAACAGGGTCTGAACACTGAAGCTTTCTTT. The chain joins TRBV25-1 to TRBJ1-1; maybe TRBD1 (6 bases). The V gene's germline CDR1 is MGHDK and CDR2 SYGVNS. This CDR3 region has 15 residues. Trimming removed 6 bases at V and 0 bases at J, with 14 bases between.

This clonotype was picked up many times. The rearrangement links TRBV5-1 to TRBJ1-1; D is unresolved. Germline V lookup: CDR1 SGHRS, CDR2 YFSETQ. Deletions cut 0 bases from V and 5 bases from J, with 8 bases between. This CDR3 is 13 amino acids long. The CDR3 sequence: CASSLDGVTEAFF. The CDR3 DNA sequence: TGCGCCAGCAGCTTGGATGGTGTAACTGAAGCTTTCTTT.

This clonotype was recorded a few times. The V and J genes are TRBV12-3 or TRBV12-4 and TRBJ1-1; D might be TRBD1 (5 bases). This CDR3 is built from 14 residues. Trimming cost V 2 bases and J 5 bases, with 12 bases left between them. CDR3 sequence: CASSLSRGGTEAFF. The DNA for the CDR3 is TGTGCCAGCAGTTTATCGCGGGGCGGGACTGAAGCTTTCTTT.

This clonotype was seen at least ten times. This chain connects TRBV13 to TRBJ1-1; D is perhaps TRBD1 (6 bases). Germline V gene data show CDR1 as PRHDT and CDR2 as FYEKMQ (reference sequence). The V end lost 8 bases, the J end lost 5 bases, and 12 bases lay between the germline ends. CDR3 length: 12 amino acids. In DNA, the CDR3 is TGTGCCAGCGGGGGCCCGGGAACTGAAGCTTTCTTT. Translated, it gives CASGGPGTEAFF.

J is TRBJ1-5 and V is TRBV12-3 or TRBV12-4; D unclear. Deletions cut 3 bases from V and 0 bases from J, with 12 bases between. The CDR3 is made up of 16 amino acids. CDR3 in DNA: TGTGCCAGCAGTTTGGGTTCGGGGAATAGCAATCAGCCCCAGCATTTT. Translation: CASSLGSGNSNQPQHF.

This clonotype occurred many times. This chain uses TRBV20-1 with TRBJ1-4; weak D call: TRBD1 (6 bases). Trimming left V 4 bases short and J 8 bases short, with 14 bases between. This CDR3 comprises 13 residues. Per germline, CDR1 DFQATT and CDR2 SNEGSKA (reference sequence). The CDR3 is CSANHREGEKLFF. The DNA for the CDR3 is TGCAGTGCTAACCACAGGGAGGGCGAAAAACTGTTTTTT.